This TCR beta chain was identified in a study of blood T cell repertoires in COVID-19 (dated by TCRdb to about 2020). A note on the overall study: Samples covering the acute and convalescent phases of COVID-19 were provided by collaborators in the United States, Italy and Spain. A freely available public database, intended as a resource for researchers studying the immune response to SARS-CoV-2, is where the repertoires were released. A de-identified subject ID, COVID-19 status, age in years and sex were almost always included in the sample metadata. The prospective study material was composed of cDNA or gDNA derived from T cells, B-cell-depleted T cells, or PBMCs. Deeply sampled blood TCRbeta repertoires from subjects exposed to, actively infected with, or recovered from COVID-19 were included in the dataset. The samples were drawn from the first 160 participants of the ongoing ImmuneRACE study and from over a thousand subjects provided by 6 global collaborators. Where available, HLA class I and class II types were taken from metadata supplied by the sample provider and were not determined by assay-based typing.

TCRbeta CDR3 regions were amplified from genomic DNA using the immunoSEQ Assay, a bias-controlled multiplex PCR. Processing in the source paper ran as follows. The number of nucleated cells in each sample was estimated by amplification of reference gene primers within the assay. To quantify the absolute abundance of each unique TCRbeta CDR3 rearrangement, sequence reads were collapsed and filtered. Productive Simpson clonality was computed per sample as the square root of Simpson's diversity index over productive rearrangements. The immuneACCESS repertoire file appears here via TCRdb, limited to in-frame rearrangements. These files lack a portion of the clones; in checked studies, under half of the deficit traces to unresolved V genes, and the cause of the others is not known. That table gives V, J and clone size, and the DNA gave D and trimming. Recorded for this sample are some 55,000 clones; approximately 80% of them occurred a single time. The ten most abundant clones make up about 45% of the sample.

At the junction V is shortened by 4 bases and J by 7 bases, with 15 bases in between. CDR1 SGHDT and CDR2 YYEEEE are derived from the germline V gene. Its CDR3 holds 15 amino acids, cysteine through phenylalanine. This entry keeps only the CDR3 DNA: 45 bases, framed from base 1. Points on this clone: Its antigen target is currently unknown. Base quality data are lacking; no much larger clone is found one base away.

The collaborating institutions used their own protocols to collect whole blood in K2EDTA tubes. For TCRbeta analysis, collaborators shipped samples as frozen whole blood, isolated PBMCs, or DNA extracted from either of those sample types. Overall study results and their limits: The quantity of clinical and demographic metadata differed by source and by participant and was supplied without curation.

The sequencing input was peripheral blood. The V gene is TRBV5-6 and the J gene is TRBJ1-6; TRBD1 is possibly the D segment (6 matching bases). The source is a man aged 65 to 85 with active or convalescent COVID-19. The DNA is TGTGCCAGCAGCCGATACAGGGTACGCAATTCACCCCTCCACTTT. It specifies CASSRYRVRNSPLHF.